The T cell receptor (beta chain) described here comes from a study of PD-1 blockade in classical Hodgkin lymphoma. Only in-frame clones appear in the TCRdb table, and some are missing; sequencing was by immunoSEQ multiplex PCR. The data contain 20,000 to 30,000 clones, about 70% of them singletons. Germline V gives CDR1 MNHEY, CDR2 SMNVEV (reference sequence). CDR3 size: 14 residues. V lost 6 bases, J lost 0 bases, and 9 bases lay in between. Each patient experienced a relapse that followed autologous stem cell transplantation, and brentuximab vedotin exposure varied. Complete response, partial response or progressive disease was recorded as best response.

The sequence derives from a human donor with classical Hodgkin lymphoma. The sequencing here drew on peripheral blood mononuclear cells (PBMCs), taken at baseline. The V gene is TRBV27, the J gene TRBJ1-5, with unresolved D. CDR3 loop: CASRLGSSNQPQHF. The CDR3 region has the DNA TGTGCCAGCAGACTAGGGTCTAGCAATCAGCCCCAGCATTTT.